These 15 T cell receptor beta chains share one sample of origin, sequenced in a study of blood T cells in healthy people across ages. Together with a sample-barcoded 5' primer, a J-beta primer mix was included in a second PCR lasting about 6 to 11 cycles. One entry per CDR3 protein results from TCRdb running MiXCR on the 5' RACE reads. In the table there are about 630,000 distinct CDR3 sequences, approximately 21% of which are singletons. Input material: blood. These receptors all stem from a man aged 70-80 years in good health.

This clonotype came up a few times. J is TRBJ1-5 and V is TRBV15; no definite D call. Germline lookup yields CDR1 LNHNV and CDR2 YYDKDF (reference sequence). Between the trimmed V and J ends, which lost 1 base and 2 bases, there was a span of 9 bases. The CDR3 has 15 residues. The CDR3 is CATSRVARGNQPQHF. CDR3 in DNA: TGTGCCACCAGCAGAGTTGCACGAGGCAATCAGCCCCAGCATTTT.

The chain carries TRBV7-9 and TRBJ2-5; D possibly corresponds to TRBD1 (5 bases). The CDR3 consists of 14 residues. CDR1 and CDR2 from the germline V gene are SEHNR and FQNEAQ (reference sequence). V lost 5 bases, J lost 4 bases, and 14 bases lay in between. This CDR3 reads CASSRDAGRETQYF. CDR3 nucleotides: TGTGCCAGCAGCCGAGATGCAGGGCGAGAGACCCAGTACTTC.

This clonotype was recorded many times. The J gene is TRBJ2-5, the V gene TRBV7-9, with D possibly TRBD2 on 6 matching bases. The CDR3 is made up of 14 amino acids. Germline lookup yields CDR1 SEHNR and CDR2 FQNEAQ (reference sequence). V lost 0 bases to trimming and J lost 2 bases, with 7 bases between them. CDR3 residues: CASSLALAQETQYF. DNA of the CDR3: TGTGCCAGCAGCTTAGCCCTAGCGCAAGAGACCCAGTACTTC.

The table lists this clonotype with a few counts. V usage is TRBV11-1 and J usage is TRBJ2-5; maybe TRBD2 (6 bases). The J call is doubtful: the DNA matches TRBJ2-7 better. Germline V gives CDR1 SGHAT, CDR2 FQDESV (reference sequence). This CDR3 region has 14 residues. The CDR3 coding sequence is TGTGCCAGCAGTGATCCGGGACTCACATACGAGCAGTACTTC. It codes for CASSDPGLTYEQYF.

This clonotype was observed a few times. The chain couples TRBV11-2 to TRBJ2-1; the match to TRBD2 covers 7 bases. With V trimmed by 7 bases and J by 0 bases, 15 bases remained unmatched. CDR1 and CDR2 (germline): SGHAT, FQNNGV. The CDR3 contains 18 residues. The CDR3 coding sequence is TGTGCCAGCAACCCACGGGGATTTGGGACTATCTCCTACAATGAGCAGTTCTTC. It specifies CASNPRGFGTISYNEQFF.

The chain is built from TRBV20-1 and TRBJ2-7; 8 bases match TRBD2. V was pared by 4 bases and J by 2 bases, with 4 bases of the junction left unmatched. The CDR3 length is 13 residues. Germline loops: CDR1 DFQATT, CDR2 SNEGSKA (reference sequence). The CDR3 DNA is TGCAGTGCTACTAGAGCGGGGGCCTACGAGCAGTACTTC. Its translation: CSATRAGAYEQYF.

V is TRBV24-1 and J is TRBJ2-3, with 9 bases fitting TRBD2. The CDR3 loop spans 16 amino acids. Unmatched junction bases numbered 6, after V lost 4 bases and J lost 2 bases. The germline V gene has CDR1 KGHDR and CDR2 SFDVKD. CDR3 in amino acids: CATSDPVAGVTDTQYF. CDR3 DNA sequence: TGTGCCACCAGTGACCCAGTAGCGGGAGTCACAGATACGCAGTATTTT.

This clonotype was observed a few times. The chain employs TRBV6-2 or TRBV6-3 and TRBJ1-1, with 7 positions matching TRBD1. Germline loops: CDR1 MNHEY, CDR2 SVGEGT. The CDR3 consists of 13 residues. The trim removed 7 bases at V and 6 bases at J, leaving 8 bases unmatched. The CDR3 DNA sequence: TGTGCCAGCACACAGGGGTCTGGCGCTGAAGCTTTCTTT. It codes for CASTQGSGAEAFF.

The chain links TRBV10-2 to TRBJ2-2; tentative D call: TRBD1 (6 bases). Between the trimmed V and J ends, which lost 6 bases and 3 bases, there was a span of 17 bases. Germline V gene lookup returns CDR1 WSHSY and CDR2 SAAADI. CDR3 length equals 16 residues. The CDR3 protein is CASSSTLGHHTGELFF. Here the CDR3 DNA reads TGCGCCAGCAGCAGTACCCTGGGACACCACACCGGGGAGCTGTTTTTT.

This clonotype showed up many times. The chain uses TRBV9 and TRBJ2-1, with 7 bases lining up with TRBD2. V shed 1 base and J 0 bases; nucleotides not matched to a gene: 7. The CDR3 has 17 residues. From germline, CDR1 is SGDLS and CDR2 YYNGEE. CDR3 protein: CASSVSSGTLSYNEQFF. For the CDR3, the DNA is TGTGCCAGCAGCGTATCGAGCGGGACTCTCTCCTACAATGAGCAGTTCTTC. The full variable domain, in which reference TRBV9 and TRBJ2-1 provide the parts outside the CDR3, is DSGVTQTPKHLITATGQRVTLRCSPRSGDLSVYWYQQSLDQGLQFLIQYYNGEERAKGNILERFSAQQFPDLHSELNLSSLELGDSALYFCASSVSSGTLSYNEQFFGPGTRLTVL.

The rearrangement uses TRBV11-2 and TRBJ2-2; the D gene is possibly TRBD1 (5 bases). The V gene lost 5 bases and the J gene lost 7 bases, with 14 bases spanning the gap. Germline V gene lookup returns CDR1 SGHAT and CDR2 FQNNGV. The CDR3 is 14 residues long. CDR3 bases: TGTGCCAGCAGCCTCTTGACAGACGTCGGGGAGCTGTTTTTT. Protein product: CASSLLTDVGELFF.

This clonotype was seen once. The V gene is TRBV27, the J gene TRBJ1-5; the D is unclear. Germline loops: CDR1 MNHEY, CDR2 SMNVEV (reference sequence). The CDR3 length is 13 residues. Deletions cut 2 bases from V and 4 bases from J, with 6 bases between. The CDR3 sequence is CASSLARNQPQHF. The CDR3, as DNA: TGTGCCAGCAGTTTAGCCCGGAATCAGCCCCAGCATTTT.

This clonotype was seen repeatedly, ten times or more. The V gene is TRBV7-9, the J gene TRBJ2-7, with TRBD1 as a possible D gene (6 bases). The germline gives CDR1 SEHNR, CDR2 FQNEAQ (reference sequence). This CDR3 spans 15 amino acids. The ends were cut back, 1 base at V and 2 bases at J, with 12 bases in the middle. The CDR3 bases are TGTGCCAGCAGCTTAGAGGCAGGGGTAACCTACGAGCAGTACTTC. The encoded protein is CASSLEAGVTYEQYF.

The J gene is TRBJ2-1, the V gene TRBV2; a possible D gene is TRBD1 (6 bases). Germline loops: CDR1 SNHLY, CDR2 FYNNEI. This CDR3 has 16 residues. Trimming left V 5 bases short and J 0 bases short, with 14 bases between. For the CDR3, the DNA is TGTGCCAGCAGTATGTTGGACAGTAGCTCCTACAATGAGCAGTTCTTC. Protein product: CASSMLDSSSYNEQFF.

The V and J genes are TRBV5-5 and TRBJ2-1; the D call may be TRBD1 or TRBD2 (5 bases each). CDR3 length: 16 amino acids. Looked up from germline, CDR1 is SGHKS and CDR2 is YYEKEE (reference sequence). V lost 4 bases and J 8 bases, leaving 22 bases between the germline ends. The DNA of the CDR3 is TGTGCCAGCAGCCCGGAGGTTTCTTCAATGGGGGATGAGCAGTTCTTC. The encoded protein is CASSPEVSSMGDEQFF.